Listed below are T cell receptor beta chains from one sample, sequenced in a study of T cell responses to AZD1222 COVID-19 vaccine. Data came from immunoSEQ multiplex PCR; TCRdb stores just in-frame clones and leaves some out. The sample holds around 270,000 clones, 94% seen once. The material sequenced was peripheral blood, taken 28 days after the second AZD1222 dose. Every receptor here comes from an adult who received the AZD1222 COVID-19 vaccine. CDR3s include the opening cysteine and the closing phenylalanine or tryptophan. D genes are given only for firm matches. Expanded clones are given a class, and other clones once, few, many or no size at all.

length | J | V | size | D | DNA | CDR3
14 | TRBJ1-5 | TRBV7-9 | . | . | TGTGCCAGCAGCCTGGGGGGTGGCAATCAGCCCCAGCATTTT | CASSLGGGNQPQHF
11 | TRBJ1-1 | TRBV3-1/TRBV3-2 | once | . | TGTGCCAGCAGCCAAACCGACAAAGCTTTCTTT | CASSQTDKAFF
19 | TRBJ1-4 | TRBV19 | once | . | TGTGCCAGTAGTATAGAGACCGCGGGGGTCCCACCAGATCTTGAAAAACTGTTTTTT | CASSIETAGVPPDLEKLFF
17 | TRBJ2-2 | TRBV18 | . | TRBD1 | TGTGCCAGCTCACCACCCGGGACAGGGGCAAACACCGGGGAGCTGTTTTTT | CASSPPGTGANTGELFF
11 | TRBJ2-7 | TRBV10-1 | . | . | TGCGCCAGCAGTGAGGGAGACGAGCAGTACTTC | CASSEGDEQYF
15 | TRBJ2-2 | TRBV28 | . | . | TGTGCCTCCTCCCGAGCAGGGGCAGGAACCGGGGAGCTGTTTTTT | CASSRAGAGTGELFF
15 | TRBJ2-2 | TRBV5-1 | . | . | TGCGCCAGCAGCTTCTACCCCAGTGGAACCGGGGAGCTGTTTTTT | CASSFYPSGTGELFF
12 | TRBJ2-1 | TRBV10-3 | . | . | TGTGCCATCAGAGTCCTGGGGAATGAGCAGTTCTTC | CAIRVLGNEQFF
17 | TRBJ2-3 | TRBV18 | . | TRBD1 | TGTGCCAGCTCACCACCCTGGACAGGGGGCGTTTCAGATACGCAGTATTTT | CASSPPWTGGVSDTQYF
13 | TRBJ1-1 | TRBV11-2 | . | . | TGTGCCAGCAGCCCCTGGACAGCGATAAGAGCTTTCTTT | CASSPWTAIRAFF
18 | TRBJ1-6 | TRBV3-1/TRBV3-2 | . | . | TGTGCCAGCAGCCAAGGGCCCTTTCTGGACTCCTATAATTCACCCCTCCACTTT | CASSQGPFLDSYNSPLHF
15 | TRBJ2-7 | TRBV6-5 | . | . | TGTGCCAGCAGTTTGGGGCCCGGGGGCATCTACGAGCAGTACTTC | CASSLGPGGIYEQYF
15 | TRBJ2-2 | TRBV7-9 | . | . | TGTGCCAGCAGCCCGGGACATCCTAACACCGGGGAGCTGTTTTTT | CASSPGHPNTGELFF
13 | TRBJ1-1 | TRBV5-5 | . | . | TGTGCCAGCAGCTTGTGGGGCGGCACTGAAGCTTTCTTT | CASSLWGGTEAFF
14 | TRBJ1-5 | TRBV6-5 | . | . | TGTGCCAGCAGCGGCGACAGGAATTATCAGCCCCAGCATTTT | CASSGDRNYQPQHF
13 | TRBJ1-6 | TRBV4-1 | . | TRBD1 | TGCGCCAGCAGCCAGGACAGGGTTTCACCCCTCCACTTT | CASSQDRVSPLHF
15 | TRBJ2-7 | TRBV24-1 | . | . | TGTGCCACCCCCCCGACTAGTTGGGGCGACTACGAGCAGTACTTC | CATPPTSWGDYEQYF